This TCR beta chain was retrieved from a study of blood T cell repertoires in COVID-19. Study information: Researchers got acute and convalescent COVID-19 samples from the United States, Italy and Spain. T cells, B-cell-depleted T cells, or PBMCs provided the cDNA or gDNA that served as material.

The protocol was immunoSEQ multiplex PCR, while the TCRdb copy is restricted to in-frame clones and leaves out a portion. The sample gives 350,000 to 450,000 clones, less than 90% of which show up once; less than 9% is in the top ten. The germline V gene has CDR1 SGHVS and CDR2 FNYEAQ. With V trimmed by 0 bases and J by 5 bases, 4 bases remained unmatched. The CDR3 runs to 16 residues. This receptor was taken from a woman between 55 and 75 years old with COVID-19, enrolled during active disease. The rearrangement uses TRBV7-6 and TRBJ2-1; 10 nucleotides line up with TRBD2. Sequenced material: peripheral blood. CDR3 loop: CASSLAQRGGNNEQFF. CDR3 DNA: TGTGCCAGCAGCTTAGCGCAGCGGGGGGGCAACAATGAGCAGTTCTTC.